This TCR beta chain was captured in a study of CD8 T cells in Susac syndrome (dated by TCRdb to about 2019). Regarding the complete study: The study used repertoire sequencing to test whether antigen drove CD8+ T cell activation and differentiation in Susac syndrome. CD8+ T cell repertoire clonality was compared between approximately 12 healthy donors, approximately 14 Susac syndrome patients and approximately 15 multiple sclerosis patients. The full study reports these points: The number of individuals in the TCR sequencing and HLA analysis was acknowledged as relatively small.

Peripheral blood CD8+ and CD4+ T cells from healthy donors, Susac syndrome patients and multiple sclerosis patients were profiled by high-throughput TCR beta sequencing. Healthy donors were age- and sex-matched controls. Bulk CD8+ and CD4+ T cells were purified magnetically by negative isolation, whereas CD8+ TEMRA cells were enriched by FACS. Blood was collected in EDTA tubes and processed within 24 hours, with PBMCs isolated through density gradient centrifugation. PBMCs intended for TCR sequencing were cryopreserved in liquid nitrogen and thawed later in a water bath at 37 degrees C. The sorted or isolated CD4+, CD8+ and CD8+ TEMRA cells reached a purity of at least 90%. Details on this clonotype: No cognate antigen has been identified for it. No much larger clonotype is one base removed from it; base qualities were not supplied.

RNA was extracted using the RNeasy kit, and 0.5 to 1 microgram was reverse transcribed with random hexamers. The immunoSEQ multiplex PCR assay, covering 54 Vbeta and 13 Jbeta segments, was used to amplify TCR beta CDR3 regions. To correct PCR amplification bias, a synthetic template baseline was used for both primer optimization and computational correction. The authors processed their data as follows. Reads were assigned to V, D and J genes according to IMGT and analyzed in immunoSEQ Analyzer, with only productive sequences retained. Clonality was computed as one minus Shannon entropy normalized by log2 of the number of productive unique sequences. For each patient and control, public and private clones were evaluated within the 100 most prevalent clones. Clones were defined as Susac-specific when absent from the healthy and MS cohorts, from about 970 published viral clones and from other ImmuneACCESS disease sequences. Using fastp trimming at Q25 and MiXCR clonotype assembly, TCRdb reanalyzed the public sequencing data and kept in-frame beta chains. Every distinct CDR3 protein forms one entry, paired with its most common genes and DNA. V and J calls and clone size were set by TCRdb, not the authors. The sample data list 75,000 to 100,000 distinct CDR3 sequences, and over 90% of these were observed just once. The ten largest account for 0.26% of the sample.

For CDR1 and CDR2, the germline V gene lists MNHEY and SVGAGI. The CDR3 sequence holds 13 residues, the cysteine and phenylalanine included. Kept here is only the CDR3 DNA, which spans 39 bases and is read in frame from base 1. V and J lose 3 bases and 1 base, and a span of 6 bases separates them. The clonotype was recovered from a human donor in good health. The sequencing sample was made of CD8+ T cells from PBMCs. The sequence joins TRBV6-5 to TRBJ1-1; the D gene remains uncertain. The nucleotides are TGTGCCAGCAGTTATGTAGCGAACACTGAAGCTTTCTTT. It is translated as CASSYVANTEAFF.